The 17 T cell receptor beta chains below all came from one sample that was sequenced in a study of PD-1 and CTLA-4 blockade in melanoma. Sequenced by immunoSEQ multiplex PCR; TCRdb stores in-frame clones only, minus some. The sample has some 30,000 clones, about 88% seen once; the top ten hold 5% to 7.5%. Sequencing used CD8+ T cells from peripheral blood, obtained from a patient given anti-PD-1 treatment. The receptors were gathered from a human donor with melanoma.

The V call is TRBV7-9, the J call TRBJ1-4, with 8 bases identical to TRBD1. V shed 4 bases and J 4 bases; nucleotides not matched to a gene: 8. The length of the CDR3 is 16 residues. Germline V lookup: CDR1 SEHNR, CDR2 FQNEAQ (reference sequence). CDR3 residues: CASSSMTGEVNEKLFF. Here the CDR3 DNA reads TGTGCCAGCAGCTCAATGACAGGGGAAGTTAATGAAAAACTGTTTTTT.

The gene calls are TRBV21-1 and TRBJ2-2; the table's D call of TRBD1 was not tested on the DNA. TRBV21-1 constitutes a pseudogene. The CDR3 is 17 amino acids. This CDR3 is CASSKSRTGPNGGELFF. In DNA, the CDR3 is TGTGCCAGCAGCAAATCCAGGACAGGCCCTAACGGCGGGGAGCTGTTTTTT.

This CDR3 is CASSPTPDSQGPQHF. The CDR3 DNA follows: TGTGCCAGCAGCCCCACACCGGACAGTCAGGGGCCCCAGCATTTT. The chain recombines TRBV7-8 with TRBJ1-5; possible D gene TRBD1, 6 bases. V was clipped by 5 bases and J by 9 bases, with 20 bases between them. The CDR3 loop spans 15 amino acids. Germline CDR1 reads SGHVS; CDR2 reads FQNEAQ.

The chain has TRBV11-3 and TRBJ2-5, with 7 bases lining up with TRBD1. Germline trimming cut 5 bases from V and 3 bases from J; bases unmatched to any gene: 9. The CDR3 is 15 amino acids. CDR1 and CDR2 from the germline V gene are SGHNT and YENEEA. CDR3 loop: CASSNRGQDKETQYF. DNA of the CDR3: TGTGCCAGCAGCAACCGAGGACAGGACAAAGAGACCCAGTACTTC.

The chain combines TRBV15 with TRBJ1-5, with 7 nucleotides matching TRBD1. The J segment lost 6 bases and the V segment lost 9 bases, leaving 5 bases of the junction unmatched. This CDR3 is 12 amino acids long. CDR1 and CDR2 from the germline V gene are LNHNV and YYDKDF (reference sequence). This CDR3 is CATGDRVQPQHF. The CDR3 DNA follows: TGTGCCACGGGCGACAGGGTTCAGCCCCAGCATTTT.

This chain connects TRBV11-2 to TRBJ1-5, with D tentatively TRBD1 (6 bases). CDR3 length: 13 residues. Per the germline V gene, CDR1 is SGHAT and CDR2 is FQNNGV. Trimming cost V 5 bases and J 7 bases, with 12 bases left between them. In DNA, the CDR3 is TGTGCCAGCAGCCGGGATCAGGGGCAGCCCCAGCATTTT. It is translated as CASSRDQGQPQHF.

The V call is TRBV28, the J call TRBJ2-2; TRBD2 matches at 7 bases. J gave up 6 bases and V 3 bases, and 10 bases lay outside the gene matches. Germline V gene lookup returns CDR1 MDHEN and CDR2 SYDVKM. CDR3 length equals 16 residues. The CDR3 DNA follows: TGTGCCAGCAGTTTCTGGGGCAGGGAGGGTTCCGGGGAGCTGTTTTTT. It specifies CASSFWGREGSGELFF.

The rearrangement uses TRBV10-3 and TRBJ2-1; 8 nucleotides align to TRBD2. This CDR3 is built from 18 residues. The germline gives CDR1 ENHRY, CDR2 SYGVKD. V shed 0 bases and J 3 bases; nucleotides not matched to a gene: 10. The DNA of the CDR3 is TGTGCCATCAGTGAGTCCGAGCGGGGGTCTTCCAACTACAATGAGCAGTTCTTC. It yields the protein CAISESERGSSNYNEQFF.

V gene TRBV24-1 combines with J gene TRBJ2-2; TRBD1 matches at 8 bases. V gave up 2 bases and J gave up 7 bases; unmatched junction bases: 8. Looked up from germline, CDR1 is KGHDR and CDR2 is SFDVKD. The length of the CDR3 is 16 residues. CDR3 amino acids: CATSDWGGQGGGELFF. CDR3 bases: TGTGCCACCAGTGATTGGGGTGGACAGGGCGGCGGGGAGCTGTTTTTT.

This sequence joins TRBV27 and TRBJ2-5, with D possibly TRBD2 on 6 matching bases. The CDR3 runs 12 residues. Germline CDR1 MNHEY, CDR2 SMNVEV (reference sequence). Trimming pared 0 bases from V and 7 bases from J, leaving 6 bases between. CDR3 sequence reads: CASSLSGGTQYF. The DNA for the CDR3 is TGTGCCAGCAGTTTATCGGGGGGGACCCAGTACTTC.

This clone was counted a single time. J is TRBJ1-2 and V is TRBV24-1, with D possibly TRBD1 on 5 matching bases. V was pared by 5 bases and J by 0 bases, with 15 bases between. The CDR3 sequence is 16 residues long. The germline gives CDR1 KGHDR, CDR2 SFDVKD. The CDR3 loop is CATSGWGDEANYGYTF. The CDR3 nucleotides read TGTGCCACCAGTGGCTGGGGGGACGAGGCTAACTATGGCTACACCTTC.

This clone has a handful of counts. The CDR3 here is CATSRDKGGSPLHF. The CDR3 coding sequence is TGTGCCACCAGCAGAGATAAGGGGGGCTCACCCCTCCACTTT. The chain uses TRBV15 and TRBJ1-6; D is possibly TRBD1 (6 bases). The CDR3 has 14 residues. V was shortened by 0 bases and J by 10 bases, with 10 bases between the two germline ends. Germline CDR1 LNHNV, CDR2 YYDKDF (reference sequence).

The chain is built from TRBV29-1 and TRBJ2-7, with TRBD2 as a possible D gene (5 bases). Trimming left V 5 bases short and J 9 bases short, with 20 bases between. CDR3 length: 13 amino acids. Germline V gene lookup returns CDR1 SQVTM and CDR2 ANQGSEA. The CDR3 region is CSVRSAERKGQYF. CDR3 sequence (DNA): TGCAGCGTTAGGTCAGCGGAGAGGAAAGGGCAGTACTTC.

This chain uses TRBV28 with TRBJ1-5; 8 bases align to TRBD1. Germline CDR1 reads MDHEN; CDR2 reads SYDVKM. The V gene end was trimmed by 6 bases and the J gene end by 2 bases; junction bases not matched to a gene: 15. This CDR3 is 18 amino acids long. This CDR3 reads CASRARDRSAFGNQPQHF. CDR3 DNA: TGTGCCAGCAGGGCCCGGGACAGGTCTGCTTTTGGCAATCAGCCCCAGCATTTT.

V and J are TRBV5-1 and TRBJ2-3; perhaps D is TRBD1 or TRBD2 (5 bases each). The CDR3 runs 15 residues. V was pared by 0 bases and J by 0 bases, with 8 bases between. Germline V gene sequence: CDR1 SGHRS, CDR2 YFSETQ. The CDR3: CASSLGDLSTDTQYF. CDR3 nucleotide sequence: TGCGCCAGCAGCTTGGGGGACCTTAGCACAGATACGCAGTATTTT. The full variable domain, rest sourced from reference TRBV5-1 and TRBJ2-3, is KAGVTQTPRYLIKTRGQQVTLSCSPISGHRSVSWYQQTPGQGLQFLFEYFSETQRNKGNFPGRFSGRQFSNSRSEMNVSTLELGDSALYLCASSLGDLSTDTQYFGPGTRLTVL.

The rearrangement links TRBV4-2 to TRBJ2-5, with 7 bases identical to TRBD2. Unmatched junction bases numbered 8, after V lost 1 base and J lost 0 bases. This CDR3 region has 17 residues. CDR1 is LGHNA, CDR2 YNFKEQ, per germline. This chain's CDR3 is CASSQGNGGGYQETQYF. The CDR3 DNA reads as TGTGCCAGCAGCCAAGGGAACGGGGGAGGGTACCAAGAGACCCAGTACTTC.

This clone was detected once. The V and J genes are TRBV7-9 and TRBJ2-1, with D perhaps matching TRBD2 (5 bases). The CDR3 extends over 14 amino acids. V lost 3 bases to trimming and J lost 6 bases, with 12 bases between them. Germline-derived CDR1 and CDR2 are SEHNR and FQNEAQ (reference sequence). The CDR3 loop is CASSLAGLFNEQFF. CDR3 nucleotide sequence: TGTGCCAGCAGCTTGGCGGGTCTTTTCAATGAGCAGTTCTTC.